The entry that follows covers one T cell receptor (beta chain) sequence. The target antigen is unknown. The data were obtained in a study of OX40 agonist ivuxolimab in advanced cancers. Study-level results: Certain nonresponders additionally had low normalized T-cell clonal expansion.

Repertoires were generated with immunoSEQ multiplex PCR, while TCRdb's copy carries only in-frame clones and drops some. The sample includes around 50,000 clones, around nine tenths of them seen just once. The CDR3 is made up of 14 amino acids. The ends lost 6 bases at V and 0 bases at J; junction bases unmatched: 4. Germline assignment: CDR1 WSHSY and CDR2 SAAADI. The sequence came from an adult with an advanced solid tumor such as melanoma, head and neck, liver or kidney cancer. The rearrangement uses TRBV10-2 and TRBJ1-1; 7 nucleotides match TRBD1. This specimen consisted of CD4+ or CD8+ T cells sorted from blood, obtained in a trial of the OX40 agonist ivuxolimab. In nucleotides, the CDR3 is TGCGCCAGCAGGACGGGACAGATGAACACTGAAGCTTTCTTT. Translating it yields CASRTGQMNTEAFF.